Here is one TCR beta chain with its context. The target antigen is unknown. Every contributor of samples was a Caucasian grown-up residing in Nashville, Tennessee. Splitting of CD4+ cells produced CD45RA+ naive and CD45RA-negative memory subsets. This CDR3 contains 13 residues. V dropped 4 bases and J dropped 5 bases, with 10 bases sitting between them. The germline gives CDR1 SGHNT, CDR2 YYREEE (reference sequence). The sample comes from a study of shared clonotypes between healthy human individuals. Study-wide results and caveats: Only a few donors were included, so the genetic and exposure-history diversity represented was limited.

The authors' processing: Junction-only sequences without quality scores were provided by ImmunoSEQ, so filtering was different. TCRdb's copy holds only in-frame clones and misses some; the assay was immunoSEQ multiplex PCR. Clonal size and the V and J genes are those of that table, whereas D and trimming came from the DNA. The sample shows over 1.5 million clones, around 98% of them seen only once. This TCR was recovered from a young man in good health. This chain links TRBV5-4 with TRBJ2-1; D is unclear. Sequenced sample: naive CD4+ T cells sorted from blood. Subset reported: CD45RA+ positively selected. This chain's CDR3 is CASSRSIDNEQFF. The CDR3 DNA sequence: TGTGCCAGCAGCCGATCAATAGACAATGAGCAGTTCTTC.